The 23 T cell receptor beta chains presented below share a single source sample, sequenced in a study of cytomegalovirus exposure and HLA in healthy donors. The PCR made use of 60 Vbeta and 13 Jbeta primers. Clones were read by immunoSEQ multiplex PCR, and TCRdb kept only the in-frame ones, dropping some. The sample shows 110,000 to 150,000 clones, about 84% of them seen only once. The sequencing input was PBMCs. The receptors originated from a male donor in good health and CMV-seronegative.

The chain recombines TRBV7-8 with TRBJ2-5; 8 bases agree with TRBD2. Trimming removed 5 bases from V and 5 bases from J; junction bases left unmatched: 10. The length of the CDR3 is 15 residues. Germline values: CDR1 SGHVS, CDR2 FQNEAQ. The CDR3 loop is CASSNRYREGETQYF. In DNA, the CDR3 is TGTGCCAGCAGCAACCGTTACCGGGAGGGCGAGACCCAGTACTTC.

The CDR3 sequence: CASSLRSYEQYF. The CDR3 DNA sequence: TGTGCCAGCAGTTTACGGTCCTACGAGCAGTACTTC. The chain has TRBV27 and TRBJ2-7; D is undetermined. There are 12 residues in the CDR3. Per germline, CDR1 MNHEY and CDR2 SMNVEV (reference sequence). V was shortened by 2 bases and J by 1 base, with 3 bases between the two germline ends.

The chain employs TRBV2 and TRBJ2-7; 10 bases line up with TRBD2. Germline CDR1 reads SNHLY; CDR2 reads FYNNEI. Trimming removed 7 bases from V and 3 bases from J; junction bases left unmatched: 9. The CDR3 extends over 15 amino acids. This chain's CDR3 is CASKTTSGAYYEQYF. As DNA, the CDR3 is TGTGCCAGCAAGACCACTAGCGGGGCATACTACGAGCAGTACTTC.

For the CDR3, the DNA is TGTGCCAGCAGTTACCGCGAGAGGCGGCACTATGGCTACACCTTC. This translates into CASSYRERRHYGYTF. V usage is TRBV6-6 and J usage is TRBJ1-2; D ambiguous. The germline V gene encodes CDR1 MNHNY and CDR2 SVGAGI (reference sequence). The germline V and J ends were trimmed by 2 bases and 3 bases, with 13 bases remaining between them. The CDR3 consists of 15 residues.

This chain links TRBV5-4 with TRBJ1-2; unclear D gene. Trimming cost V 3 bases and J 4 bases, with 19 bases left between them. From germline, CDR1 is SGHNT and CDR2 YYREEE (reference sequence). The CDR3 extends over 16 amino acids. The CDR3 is CASSSGGRESSYGYTF. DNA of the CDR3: TGTGCCAGCAGCTCCGGTGGTCGAGAAAGTTCCTATGGCTACACCTTC.

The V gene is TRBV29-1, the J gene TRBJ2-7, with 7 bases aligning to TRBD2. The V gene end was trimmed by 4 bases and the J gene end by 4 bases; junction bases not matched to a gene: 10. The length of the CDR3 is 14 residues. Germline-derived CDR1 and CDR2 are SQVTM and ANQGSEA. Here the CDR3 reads CSVVLDPLAYEQYF. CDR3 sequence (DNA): TGCAGCGTTGTCCTGGACCCACTAGCGTACGAGCAGTACTTC.

CDR3 region: CASSRGGLAGRTGELFF. CDR3 sequence (DNA): TGTGCCAGCAGTCGAGGGGGACTAGCGGGACGGACCGGGGAGCTGTTTTTT. The J gene is TRBJ2-2, the V gene TRBV28, with 13 bases lining up with TRBD2. The ends lost 5 bases at V and 5 bases at J; junction bases unmatched: 8. Germline V lookup: CDR1 MDHEN, CDR2 SYDVKM. The CDR3 is 17 amino acids.

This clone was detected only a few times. The DNA for the CDR3 is TGTGCCAGCAGTGGGGTAGGACTAGCAGGCTTCGAATCCTACGAGCAGTACTTC. It translates to CASSGVGLAGFESYEQYF. The genes are TRBV2 and TRBJ2-7, with TRBD2 matching over 8 bases. The CDR3 covers 18 residues. After removal of 4 bases from V and 1 base from J, the junction contained 15 bases not matched to a gene. From germline, CDR1 is SNHLY and CDR2 FYNNEI.

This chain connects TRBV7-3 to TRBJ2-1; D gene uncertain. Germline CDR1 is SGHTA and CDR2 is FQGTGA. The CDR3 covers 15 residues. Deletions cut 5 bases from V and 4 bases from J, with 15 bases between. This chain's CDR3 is CASSLYVGSYNEQFF. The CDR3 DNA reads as TGTGCCAGCAGCCTTTATGTCGGGTCGTACAATGAGCAGTTCTTC.

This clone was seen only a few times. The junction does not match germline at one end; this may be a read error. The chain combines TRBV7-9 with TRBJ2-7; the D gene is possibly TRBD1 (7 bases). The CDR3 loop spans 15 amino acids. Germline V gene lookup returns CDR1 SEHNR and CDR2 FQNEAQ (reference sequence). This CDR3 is CSSSPPASQGGEQYF. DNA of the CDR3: TGTTCCAGCAGCCCTCCGGCCTCCCAGGGGGGCGAGCAGTACTTC.

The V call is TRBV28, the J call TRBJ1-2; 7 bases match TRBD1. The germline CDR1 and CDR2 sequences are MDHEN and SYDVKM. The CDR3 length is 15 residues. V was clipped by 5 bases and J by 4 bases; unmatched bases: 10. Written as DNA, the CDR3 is TGTGCCAGCAGTCCACCCGACAGGGCGGGCTATGGCTACACCTTC. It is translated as CASSPPDRAGYGYTF.

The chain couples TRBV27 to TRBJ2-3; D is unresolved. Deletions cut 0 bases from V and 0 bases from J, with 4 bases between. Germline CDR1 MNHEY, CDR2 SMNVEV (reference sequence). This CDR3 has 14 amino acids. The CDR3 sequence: CASSLSTSTDTQYF. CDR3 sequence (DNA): TGTGCCAGCAGTTTATCCACTAGCACAGATACGCAGTATTTT.

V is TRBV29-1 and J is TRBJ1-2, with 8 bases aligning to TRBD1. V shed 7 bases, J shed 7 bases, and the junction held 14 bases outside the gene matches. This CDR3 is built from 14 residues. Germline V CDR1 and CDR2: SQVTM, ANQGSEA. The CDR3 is CSALRGQGAGGYTF. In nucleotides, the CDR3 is TGCAGCGCCTTGAGGGGGCAGGGGGCTGGTGGCTACACCTTC.

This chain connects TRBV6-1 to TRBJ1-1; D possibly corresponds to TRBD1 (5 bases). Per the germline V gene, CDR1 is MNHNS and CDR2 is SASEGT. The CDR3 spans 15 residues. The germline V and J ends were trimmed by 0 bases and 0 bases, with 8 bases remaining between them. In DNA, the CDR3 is TGTGCCAGCAGTGAAGCGGGGCGATTGAACACTGAAGCTTTCTTT. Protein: CASSEAGRLNTEAFF.

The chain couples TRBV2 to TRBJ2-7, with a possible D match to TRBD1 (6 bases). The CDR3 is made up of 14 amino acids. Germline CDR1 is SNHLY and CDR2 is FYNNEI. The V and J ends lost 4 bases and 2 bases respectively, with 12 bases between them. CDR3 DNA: TGTGCCAGCAGTGCCCACAGGGATACCTACGAGCAGTACTTC. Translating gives CASSAHRDTYEQYF.

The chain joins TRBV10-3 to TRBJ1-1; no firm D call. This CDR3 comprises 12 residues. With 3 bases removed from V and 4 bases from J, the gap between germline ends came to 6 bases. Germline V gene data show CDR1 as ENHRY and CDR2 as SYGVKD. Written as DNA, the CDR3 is TGTGCCATCAGTGATGAGGGCACTGAAGCTTTCTTT. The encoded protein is CAISDEGTEAFF.

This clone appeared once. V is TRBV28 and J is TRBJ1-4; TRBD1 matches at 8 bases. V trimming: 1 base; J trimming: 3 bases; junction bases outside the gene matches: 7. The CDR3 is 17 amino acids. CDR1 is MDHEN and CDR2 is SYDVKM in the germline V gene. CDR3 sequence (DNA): TGTGCCAGCAGTTTATCGGGCAGGGGGCTGGCTAATGAAAAACTGTTTTTT. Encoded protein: CASSLSGRGLANEKLFF.

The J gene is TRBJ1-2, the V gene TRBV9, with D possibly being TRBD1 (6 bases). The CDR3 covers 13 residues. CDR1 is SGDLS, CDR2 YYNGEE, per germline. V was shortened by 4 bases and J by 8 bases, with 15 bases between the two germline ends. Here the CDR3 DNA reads TGTGCCAGCAGCCTTACAGGGTCCCTAGGCTACACCTTC. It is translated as CASSLTGSLGYTF.

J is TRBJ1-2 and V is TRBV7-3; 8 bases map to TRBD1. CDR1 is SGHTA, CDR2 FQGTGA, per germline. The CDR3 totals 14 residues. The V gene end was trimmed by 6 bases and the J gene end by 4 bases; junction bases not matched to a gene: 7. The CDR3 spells CASSSTDRVYGYTF. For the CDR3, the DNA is TGTGCCAGCAGTTCCACGGACAGGGTCTATGGCTACACCTTC.

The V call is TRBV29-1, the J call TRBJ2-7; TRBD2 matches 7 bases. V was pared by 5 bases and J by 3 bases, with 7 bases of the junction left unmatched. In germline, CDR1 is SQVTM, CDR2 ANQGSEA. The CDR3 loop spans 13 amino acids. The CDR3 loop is CSVSTSAYYEQYF. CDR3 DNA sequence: TGCAGCGTTAGTACTAGCGCATACTACGAGCAGTACTTC.

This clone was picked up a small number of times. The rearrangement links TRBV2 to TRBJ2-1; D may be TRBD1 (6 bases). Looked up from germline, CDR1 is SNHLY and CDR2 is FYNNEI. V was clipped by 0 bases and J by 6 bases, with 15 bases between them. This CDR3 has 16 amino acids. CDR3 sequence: CASSEASGVWGNEQFF. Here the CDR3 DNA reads TGTGCCAGCAGTGAAGCCTCAGGGGTTTGGGGCAATGAGCAGTTCTTC.

The CDR3 sequence: CATKRIAGGKETQYF. CDR3 DNA: TGTGCCACCAAACGTATAGCGGGAGGGAAGGAGACCCAGTACTTC. The V and J genes are TRBV19 and TRBJ2-5; 11 bases are a match to TRBD2. With V trimmed by 10 bases and J by 5 bases, 12 bases remained unmatched. The CDR3 has 15 amino acids. CDR1 is LNHDA and CDR2 is SQIVND in the germline V gene (reference sequence).

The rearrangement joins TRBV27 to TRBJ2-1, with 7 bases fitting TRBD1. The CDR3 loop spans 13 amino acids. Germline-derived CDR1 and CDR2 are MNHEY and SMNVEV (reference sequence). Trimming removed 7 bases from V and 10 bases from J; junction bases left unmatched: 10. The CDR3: CASTLTGLGEQFF. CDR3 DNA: TGTGCCAGCACCTTGACAGGGTTGGGCGAGCAGTTCTTC.